The present TCR beta chain was sequenced within a study of shared T cell receptors in the human thymus. Repertoires were generated with immunoSEQ multiplex PCR, while TCRdb's copy carries only in-frame clones and drops some. This table has some 400,000 clones, just under 95% appearing once. The receptor was isolated from a human donor. The source material was thymocytes.

This CDR3 is CASSLTGTSGRRGDNNEQFF. For the CDR3, the DNA is TGTGCCAGCAGCTTAACCGGGACTAGCGGGAGAAGAGGCGACAACAATGAGCAGTTCTTC. The chain uses TRBV7-3 and TRBJ2-1; 14 bases agree with TRBD2. The V and J ends lost 0 bases and 5 bases, in that order; junction bases with no gene match: 12. The CDR3 runs to 20 residues. Looked up from germline, CDR1 is SGHTA and CDR2 is FQGTGA.